These T cell receptor beta chains were read from a single sample in a study of blood T cell repertoires in COVID-19. Sequencing used immunoSEQ multiplex PCR; TCRdb keeps in-frame clones, though not all of them. The table shows 350,000 to 450,000 clones, with roughly 90% occurring only once. Sequencing was done on a sample of peripheral blood. The receptor source for this set is a man aged 40-50 years with acute or convalescent COVID-19. Each CDR3 is given with its conserved first and last residue. Each record gives: D gene, V gene, clone size, J gene, CDR3 protein, CDR3 DNA. The D gene is left open where the match is weak. The size field is filled for only some rows; it gives once, few, many or a size class.

>TRBD1|TRBV27|NA|TRBJ1-2
CASRQGALGGYTF
TGTGCCAGCCGACAGGGGGCCTTGGGAGGCTACACCTTC
>NA|TRBV10-3|once|TRBJ2-6
CAISVTQTGANVLTF
TGTGCCATCAGCGTGACACAGACTGGGGCCAACGTCCTGACTTTC
>TRBD1|TRBV5-8|NA|TRBJ1-2
CASSTGQGNYGYTF
TGTGCCAGCAGCACAGGACAGGGGAACTATGGCTACACCTTC
>NA|TRBV6-2/TRBV6-3|NA|TRBJ1-1
CASSLEGNTEAFF
TGTGCCAGCAGCCTGGAGGGGAACACTGAAGCTTTCTTT
>TRBD1|TRBV18|NA|TRBJ2-5
CASSLGQGETQYF
TGTGCCAGCTCACTCGGACAGGGGGAGACCCAGTACTTC
>NA|TRBV12-3/TRBV12-4|NA|TRBJ2-2
CASRSANTGELFF
TGTGCCAGCAGGTCGGCGAACACCGGGGAGCTGTTTTTT
>TRBD1|TRBV6-5|once|TRBJ1-6
CASSTGVSPLHF
TGTGCCAGCAGCACAGGGGTCTCACCCCTCCACTTT
>NA|TRBV5-1|NA|TRBJ2-7
CASSADSSYEQYF
TGCGCCAGCAGCGCGGACAGCTCCTACGAGCAGTACTTC
>TRBD1|TRBV27|NA|TRBJ1-1
CASSLFAGGPRDTEAFF
TGTGCCAGCAGTTTATTTGCAGGGGGCCCTAGGGACACTGAAGCTTTCTTT
>TRBD2|TRBV5-6|few|TRBJ2-1
CASSGTSGSAYNEQFF
TGTGCCAGCAGCGGGACTAGCGGGAGTGCCTACAATGAGCAGTTCTTC
>NA|TRBV6-5|NA|TRBJ2-1
CASRDLDNEQFF
TGTGCCAGTCGGGATCTTGACAATGAGCAGTTCTTC
>NA|TRBV2|NA|TRBJ2-3
CASTPSPDSSTDTQYF
TGTGCCAGCACCCCTTCCCCGGACTCGAGCACAGATACGCAGTATTTT
>NA|TRBV5-6|NA|TRBJ2-7
CASRKGGIPYEQYF
TGTGCCAGCAGAAAGGGGGGGATTCCCTACGAGCAGTACTTC
>TRBD2|TRBV28|NA|TRBJ2-7
CASSSTGTSPYEQYF
TGTGCCAGCAGTTCCACCGGGACTAGTCCCTACGAGCAGTACTTC
>TRBD2|TRBV9|NA|TRBJ2-5
CASSPRGSGRRLGRTQYF
TGTGCCAGCAGCCCTAGAGGTAGCGGGAGGCGGCTTGGGCGAACCCAGTACTTC
>TRBD2|TRBV4-1|NA|TRBJ2-5
CASSQALAGRETQYF
TGCGCCAGCAGCCAAGCGCTAGCGGGAAGGGAGACCCAGTACTTC
>TRBD2|TRBV3-1/TRBV3-2|NA|TRBJ2-3
CASSSGLAGGPDTQYF
TGTGCCAGCAGCTCGGGACTAGCGGGGGGGCCAGATACGCAGTATTTT
>NA|TRBV28|NA|TRBJ2-5
CASNSLRDKVWAGAQYF
TGTGCCAGCAATTCACTCCGGGACAAAGTTTGGGCAGGGGCCCAGTACTTC
>TRBD1|TRBV4-1|NA|TRBJ1-5
CASSQVLSTGVNQPQHF
TGCGCCAGCAGCCAAGTTCTTTCAACAGGGGTGAATCAGCCCCAGCATTTT
>NA|TRBV3-1/TRBV3-2|once|TRBJ1-1
CASGGRHMNTEAFF
TGTGCCAGCGGAGGCAGGCACATGAACACTGAAGCTTTCTTT
>TRBD2|TRBV5-1|once|TRBJ2-1
CASRGLAGGLSSYNEQFF
TGCGCCAGCAGGGGACTAGCGGGAGGCCTAAGCTCCTACAATGAGCAGTTCTTC
>TRBD2|TRBV28|NA|TRBJ2-7
CASSPRLAGVNEQYF
TGTGCCAGCAGTCCCCGACTAGCGGGAGTTAACGAGCAGTACTTC
>TRBD1|TRBV7-2|NA|TRBJ1-2
CASSLVPLTGVYGYTF
TGTGCCAGCAGCTTAGTCCCACTTACAGGGGTCTATGGCTACACCTTC
>NA|TRBV19|NA|TRBJ2-7
CASSSGFGAYEQYF
TGTGCCAGTAGTTCGGGATTTGGGGCCTACGAGCAGTACTTC
>NA|TRBV5-1|few|TRBJ2-7
CASSGRSGVDEQYF
TGCGCCAGCAGCGGCCGTTCTGGAGTAGACGAGCAGTACTTC
>NA|TRBV4-1|NA|TRBJ1-4
CASSLNLGALANEKLFF
TGCGCCAGCAGCCTCAATCTGGGGGCGCTGGCTAATGAAAAACTGTTTTTT
>NA|TRBV6-4|once|TRBJ1-6
CASSQQAANNSPLHF
TGTGCCAGCAGTCAGCAGGCTGCAAATAATTCACCCCTCCACTTT
>NA|TRBV7-9|NA|TRBJ1-2
CASSLTNYGYTF
TGTGCCAGCAGCCTAACTAACTATGGCTACACCTTC
>TRBD1|TRBV18|once|TRBJ2-7
CASSPGPGQGIREQYF
TGTGCCAGCTCACCCGGCCCCGGACAGGGGATTCGCGAGCAGTACTTC
>NA|TRBV2|NA|TRBJ1-2
CAHPDGQGSAGYTF
TGTGCCCATCCCGATGGGCAGGGAAGCGCTGGCTACACCTTC
>TRBD2|TRBV28|NA|TRBJ2-5
CASSLQSSGPWETQYF
TGTGCCAGCAGTTTACAATCTAGCGGCCCCTGGGAGACCCAGTACTTC
>NA|TRBV6-1|NA|TRBJ1-2
CASSEVGQGGYTF
TGTGCCAGCAGTGAAGTGGGGCAAGGAGGCTACACCTTC
>NA|TRBV21-1|NA|TRBJ2-5
CASSKARQETQYF
TGTGCCAGCAGCAAAGCTCGCCAAGAGACCCAGTACTTC
>NA|TRBV2|NA|TRBJ1-2
CASPWAGYSDGYTF
TGTGCCAGCCCCTGGGCCGGCTATTCGGATGGCTACACCTTC
>TRBD1|TRBV11-2|NA|TRBJ1-6
CASTLSDRDVSPLHF
TGTGCCAGCACCCTTTCCGACAGGGATGTTTCACCCCTCCACTTT
>TRBD1|TRBV6-5|NA|TRBJ2-3
CASRETGGDTQYF
TGTGCCAGCAGAGAGACAGGGGGAGATACGCAGTATTTT
>NA|TRBV30|NA|TRBJ1-5
CAWVGNQPQHF
TGTGCCTGGGTAGGCAATCAGCCCCAGCATTTT
>NA|TRBV6-6|NA|TRBJ1-1
CASIPPVRGEAFF
TGTGCCAGCATCCCACCGGTACGCGGTGAAGCTTTCTTT
>TRBD1|TRBV5-1|NA|TRBJ1-1
CASSLGTTGSLTEAFF
TGCGCCAGCAGCTTGGGGACGACAGGGTCTCTCACTGAAGCTTTCTTT
>NA|TRBV19|NA|TRBJ2-3
CATGRDSGVTDTQYF
TGTGCCACTGGTCGGGACTCCGGGGTAACAGATACGCAGTATTTT